These 17 T cell receptor beta chains originate from one sample sequenced in a study of OX40 agonist ivuxolimab in advanced cancers. The data were produced by immunoSEQ multiplex PCR, yet TCRdb's version contains in-frame clones alone and is incomplete. The sample has 9,500 to 12,000 clones, over 60% seen once. Sample: CD4+ or CD8+ T cells sorted from blood, taken in a trial of the OX40 agonist ivuxolimab. The receptors originated from an adult with an advanced solid tumor such as melanoma, head and neck, liver or kidney cancer.

Within the sample, this clone is large. The chain combines TRBV5-1 with TRBJ2-7; D gene uncertain. The length of the CDR3 is 11 residues. Per germline, CDR1 SGHRS and CDR2 YFSETQ. The V end lost 5 bases, the J end lost 5 bases, and 8 bases lay between the germline ends. The CDR3: CASSGSNEQYF. The CDR3 DNA reads as TGCGCCAGCAGTGGTTCGAACGAGCAGTACTTC.

This sequence joins TRBV5-8 and TRBJ1-4, with D uncertain. The length of the CDR3 is 13 residues. The germline V gene has CDR1 SGHTS and CDR2 YDEGEE. Trimming pared 4 bases from V and 8 bases from J, leaving 12 bases between. The CDR3 protein is CASSPDLEEKLFF. The CDR3 DNA follows: TGTGCCAGCAGCCCGGACCTCGAGGAAAAACTGTTTTTT.

The V gene is TRBV6-6, the J gene TRBJ2-7; 8 bases map to TRBD2. This CDR3 contains 14 residues. The germline gives CDR1 MNHNY, CDR2 SVGAGI (reference sequence). The junction had 7 bases not matched to a gene; V was cut back by 2 bases and J by 7 bases. CDR3: CASSYDPGGGEQYF. The DNA of the CDR3 is TGTGCCAGCAGTTACGATCCGGGCGGGGGGGAGCAGTACTTC.

The chain uses TRBV2 and TRBJ2-3; weak D call: TRBD2 (7 bases). The CDR3 is made up of 15 amino acids. Trimming shortened V by 7 bases and J by 3 bases, and 17 bases separated the two germline ends. Germline assignment: CDR1 SNHLY and CDR2 FYNNEI. The CDR3 is CASMGAGARTDTQYF. The CDR3 bases are TGTGCCAGCATGGGCGCGGGGGCTCGGACAGATACGCAGTATTTT.

The genes are TRBV6-1 and TRBJ2-3; tentatively, D is TRBD1 (5 bases). CDR3 size: 12 residues. Germline values: CDR1 MNHNS, CDR2 SASEGT. Deletions cut 8 bases from V and 6 bases from J, with 12 bases between. The CDR3 region is CASGPGMDTQYF. In nucleotides, the CDR3 is TGTGCCAGCGGTCCAGGGATGGATACGCAGTATTTT.

The chain links TRBV18 to TRBJ2-3; D is undetermined. V dropped 6 bases and J dropped 1 base, with 14 bases sitting between them. From germline, CDR1 is KGHSH and CDR2 LQKENI. The CDR3 has 15 amino acids. This CDR3 is CASSSTIIRTDTQYF. The CDR3 nucleotides read TGTGCCAGCTCTTCAACGATCATCCGCACAGATACGCAGTATTTT.

CDR3 amino acids: CASNWGKSTYNEQFF. The CDR3 DNA reads TGTGCCAGCAATTGGGGGAAAAGTACCTACAATGAGCAGTTCTTC. This rearrangement joins TRBV28 to TRBJ2-1; D might be TRBD1 or TRBD2, each matching 5 bases. Trimming left V 7 bases short and J 2 bases short, with 15 bases between. Germline V gene sequence: CDR1 MDHEN, CDR2 SYDVKM. The CDR3 is 15 amino acids.

In its sample, this clone was seen once. CDR3 in amino acids: CASSSKTGARYYEQYF. Written as DNA, the CDR3 is TGTGCCAGCAGTTCTAAGACAGGGGCGAGGTACTACGAGCAGTACTTC. This chain joins TRBV28 and TRBJ2-7, with 8 bases lining up with TRBD1. The CDR3 length is 16 residues. J lost 3 bases, V lost 4 bases, and 11 bases had no gene match. Germline assignment: CDR1 MDHEN and CDR2 SYDVKM.

The chain joins TRBV20-1 to TRBJ2-1; D uncertain. The V end was cut by 1 base, the J end by 9 bases, with 7 bases between. The CDR3 sequence is 11 residues long. The germline CDR1 and CDR2 sequences are DFQATT and SNEGSKA (reference sequence). The CDR3: CSARVVGEQFF. The CDR3 bases are TGCAGTGCTAGAGTGGTGGGTGAGCAGTTCTTC.

Turning to this clone: Other DNA sequences in the same sample also yield this CDR3. CDR3 loop: CASSPGQFNTEAFF. In nucleotides, the CDR3 is TGTGCCAGCAGCCCAGGACAGTTCAACACTGAAGCTTTCTTT. The V call is TRBV14, the J call TRBJ1-1; tentatively, D is TRBD1 (6 bases). Germline loops: CDR1 SGHDN, CDR2 FVKESK. The CDR3 consists of 14 residues. V was trimmed by 4 bases and J by 2 bases, leaving 11 bases between them.

In this sample, this clone turned up a few times. The V call is TRBV30, the J call TRBJ1-1; no clear D gene. Germline CDR1 reads GTSNPN; CDR2 reads SVGIG (reference sequence). This CDR3 is 11 amino acids long. The V end lost 0 bases, the J end lost 5 bases, and 4 bases lay between the germline ends. The CDR3 DNA reads TGTGCCTGGAGTGTTCTTACTGAAGCTTTCTTT. Amino acid sequence: CAWSVLTEAFF.

This clone was counted once. The rearrangement joins TRBV5-1 to TRBJ1-2, with a weak D call TRBD1 (6 bases). The germline CDR1 and CDR2 sequences are SGHRS and YFSETQ. This CDR3 region has 14 residues. Deletions cut 5 bases from V and 4 bases from J, with 15 bases between. The CDR3 DNA reads TGCGCCAGCAGAATGGCAGGGGAGGGCTATGGCTACACCTTC. This translates into CASRMAGEGYGYTF.

The chain links TRBV7-6 to TRBJ2-7, with no clear D. Trimming took off 6 bases at V and 2 bases at J, with 11 bases between the two ends. CDR3 length equals 13 residues. Germline CDR1 SGHVS, CDR2 FNYEAQ. CDR3 DNA sequence: TGTGCCAGCAGTTCCCTAAACACCTACGAGCAGTACTTC. Its translation: CASSSLNTYEQYF. The full variable domain, rest sourced from reference TRBV7-6 and TRBJ2-7, is GAGVSQSPRYKVTKRGQDVALRCDPISGHVSLYWYRQALGQGPEFLTYFNYEAQQDKSGLPNDRFSAERPEGSISTLTIQRTEQRDSAMYRCASSSLNTYEQYFGPGTRLTVT.

The chain links TRBV7-2 to TRBJ2-1; TRBD1 matches at 10 bases. CDR1 is SGHTA, CDR2 FQGNSA, per germline. The CDR3 has 14 residues. J was trimmed by 8 bases and V by 10 bases; bases with no gene match: 11. CDR3 amino acids: CANEGQGTKDEQFF. In nucleotides, the CDR3 is TGTGCCAATGAGGGACAGGGGACGAAGGATGAGCAGTTCTTC.

In its sample, this clone is medium-sized. The sample contains more than one DNA sequence encoding this CDR3. The chain couples TRBV6-5 to TRBJ1-5; D perhaps matches TRBD1 (5 bases). Germline-derived CDR1 and CDR2 are MNHEY and SVGAGI. The CDR3 length is 15 residues. V shed 5 bases and J shed 1 base, with 12 bases lying between them. The CDR3: CASSPSWGSNQPQHF. The DNA of the CDR3 is TGTGCCAGCAGTCCGTCTTGGGGGAGCAATCAGCCCCAGCATTTT.

V gene TRBV7-9 combines with J gene TRBJ2-5; 9 bases fit TRBD2. The germline gives CDR1 SEHNR, CDR2 FQNEAQ (reference sequence). V shed 8 bases, J shed 7 bases, and the junction held 14 bases outside the gene matches. The CDR3 totals 15 residues. Here the CDR3 DNA reads TGTGCCAGCGGGAACATAGGGGGACTAGCTACGACCCAGTACTTC. This gives the protein CASGNIGGLATTQYF.

The chain couples TRBV30 to TRBJ1-6; 7 nucleotides line up with TRBD1. Germline V CDR1 and CDR2: GTSNPN, SVGIG (reference sequence). This CDR3 is built from 14 residues. With 1 base clipped from V and 6 bases from J, the junction kept 3 bases outside the gene matches. The CDR3 DNA sequence: TGTGCCTGGAGTGGGGGACAGCTTAATTCACCCCTCCACTTT. It codes for CAWSGGQLNSPLHF.